This TCR beta chain was observed in a study of blood T cell repertoires in COVID-19. Study information: Samples came from the United States, Italy and Spain, spanning acute and convalescent COVID-19. Nucleic acid was either cDNA or gDNA, and it came from T cells, B-cell-depleted T cells, or PBMCs.

There are 16 residues in the CDR3. V was shortened by 5 bases and J by 4 bases, with 17 bases between the two germline ends. From germline, CDR1 is LNHNV and CDR2 YYDKDF (reference sequence). TCRdb's table, derived via immunoSEQ multiplex PCR, lists solely in-frame clones and lacks some. The sample shows some 41,000 clones, 86% of them seen only once. The sequenced material came from peripheral blood. The TCR comes from a human donor in a cohort sampled during active COVID-19. The rearrangement links TRBV15 to TRBJ2-2, with D uncertain. CDR3 nucleotides: TGTGCCACCAGCGGGCGTGGGCGCCCGGCCACCGGGGAGCTGTTTTTT. Amino acids: CATSGRGRPATGELFF.